The T cell receptor beta chain under discussion was sequenced for a study of cytomegalovirus exposure and HLA in healthy donors (dated by TCRdb to about 2017). Notes on the research overall: An earlier analysis of approximately 550 of the donors reported 250 to 300 Gb of sequence data and approximately 110 million unique TCR beta sequences from roughly 180 million T cells. Both class I and class II loci were covered by HLA typing, at four-digit resolution. In the later analysis, no new phenotypic data were used to find candidate immune exposures; instead, reliance was placed on TCR beta sequences and their occurrence across donors. Of the approximately 400 genotyped donors, roughly 80% fell in the genetic ancestry cluster associated with self-reported Caucasian donors. The number of donors typed differed by locus, with 629-630 for A, B, C, DRB1 and DQB1, roughly 520 for DQA1, 606 for DPA1, and 450 to 480 for DPB1. An earlier analysis of around 640 of the donors used high-throughput TCR beta sequencing to judge whether each TCR beta V gene segment behaved as functional or pseudogenic. Along with the approximately 700-subject first cohort, a separate validation cohort of about 110 different subjects was used. On average, roughly 250,000 unique TCR beta nucleotide sequences were sequenced per donor among a few hundred genotyped donors of the cohort, with about 19% of those sequences being non-productive. Approximately 300 gigabases of sequencing data and around 87 million unique TCR sequences were included in an early release covering 500 to 750 HLA-typed donors. Using immunosequencing, the study profiled T cell repertoires from 640 or so subjects and related those repertoires to cytomegalovirus serostatus. A later genetic analysis took genome-wide SNP genotypes for about 55% of the 666 donors and used that subset as a discovery cohort. The study aimed to test whether cataloging public T cell receptors could reveal signatures of past pathogen exposure. A later analysis re-analyzed previously published TCR beta repertoires from 600 to 850 donors and added high-resolution HLA genotyping to study TCR occurrence patterns. Every discovery cohort repertoire had been produced on one sequencing platform. To predict cytomegalovirus infection status, the study combined high-throughput TCR immunosequencing, statistical association of individual TCRs with disease status, and machine learning. Four to six DR-DQ haplotypes were handled as single units for association and clustering, since linkage in the cohort was strong. Donor age, sex, ethnicity and CMV serostatus were compiled alongside the repertoire data. Study-level results and caveats: The cohort was sequenced for TCR beta chains only, and without alpha or paired-chain data the features that could be detected were limited. A later analysis found that HLA-associated TCR beta chains were more clonally expanded and had lower generation probabilities than equally common non-associated chains. According to a later analysis, parvovirus B19, influenza, CMV and Epstein-Barr virus appeared linked to several top co-occurrence clusters. In a later analysis, about 17,000 TCR beta sequences were associated with specific HLA alleles at a false discovery rate of 0.05. The authors suggested that the approach could potentially be generalized to other disease states and immunological phenotypes. A later genetic analysis reported fewer N-insertions in productive TCRs among donors in an Asian-associated ancestry cluster than the approximately 700-donor mean. Some IMGT-functional V segments, including TRBV6-2 and TRBV6-3, could not be told apart with the 87-base-pair reads, so those segments were excluded. Correlated functional status among segregating V segments might be attributable to linkage disequilibrium, but an unknown experimental factor could not be ruled out. Strong co-occurrence of HLA alleles, especially DR and DQ, made assigning TCR associations to individual alleles difficult. Because counts were too low, more than 15 rarely observed V segments, including chromosome 9 orphons, were excluded from the earlier analysis of a few hundred of the donors. Most TCR sequences were observed very rarely across donors, whereas some public TCRs were present in many individuals. Because HLA typing was unavailable for some donors at each locus, only the typed subset was used in association tests. Cytomegalovirus status was reported to be diagnosed by the classifier with high specificity and sensitivity in both the original and validation cohorts. The study gave a list of under 200 TCR beta chains associated with cytomegalovirus. A later analysis found that most CMV-associated TCR beta chains appeared HLA-restricted, with HLA associations seemingly driven largely by CMV exposure. A further reported finding was that TCR beta sequences accurately predicted the HLA-A and HLA-B alleles for most subjects in the first cohort. Broadly in line with IMGT annotations, most TCR beta V segments showed up in productive rearrangements about 87% or about 30% of the time in an earlier analysis of about 500 of the donors. Sequencing depth was assumed to be roughly uniform across donors in the presence/absence analyses, though that assumption may not hold. A cluster of highly shared sequence variants was judged likely to represent a technical artifact of the sequencing pipeline. In a later genetic analysis, a missense DCLRE1C variant was associated with V-gene and J-gene trimming of TCR beta chains, and the association was replicated in an independent cohort. In a later analysis, the rate of TCR association differed among HLA loci, with DRB1 alleles having the most associated TCRs and HLA-C alleles having the fewest. CMV serostatus was the only immune exposure information available for the cohort. In vitro tests confirmed that a few of the cytomegalovirus-associated TCR beta chains recognize cytomegalovirus antigens.

The cohort was made up of 666 healthy bone marrow donors. At the time of sampling, every cohort member was nominally healthy, though immune exposures that went unrecorded were likely present. The donor tested CMV seropositive and was one of the 289 seropositive cohort members. Every donor gave a peripheral blood sample, and the peripheral blood mononuclear cells from that sample were used for TCR beta sequencing. Genomic DNA was extracted from the blood cell samples with the Qiagen DNeasy Blood Extraction Kit. Note on this clone: Its antigen specificity is not known. Within one base of it there is no much larger clone, and no base qualities were kept.

Sequences LNHDA (CDR1) and SQIVND (CDR2) are obtained from the germline V gene (reference sequence). The CDR3 measures 13 amino acids from cysteine to phenylalanine. Only the CDR3 DNA is retained, 39 bases long and in frame from the first base. V and J are truncated by 5 bases and 2 bases respectively, leaving an intervening sequence of 9 bases. The library was generated by the immunoSEQ multiplex PCR assay. A mixture of 60 forward primers for TCR Vbeta segments and 13 reverse primers for TCR Jbeta segments was used in the multiplex PCR. Amplification of the CDR3 region of rearranged TCR beta genes was performed with a multiplex PCR assay on genomic DNA. Amplified TCR beta libraries were sequenced as 87-base-pair reads on the Illumina HiSeq System. Per the original workflow: Across the roughly 670 repertoires, a later analysis counted roughly 84 million unique TCR beta chains, some 11 million of which were shared by at least two donors. To remove PCR and sequencing errors, raw reads were error-corrected and collapsed into unique sequences using a nearest-neighbor algorithm that merged closely related sequences. Alignment of CDR3 sequences to IMGT reference sequences was used to assign V, D and J gene segments. For a sequence to be retained, at least a six-nucleotide match to both a V gene segment and a J gene segment was required. A rearrangement counted as productive if the CDR3 had no stop codons and remained in frame with V and J, and every other rearrangement counted as non-productive. Following IMGT convention, CDR3 was defined as the stretch from the second conserved V-encoded cysteine to the conserved J-encoded phenylalanine. The earlier analysis of some 550 of the donors excluded any sequence lacking an unambiguous match to a single V gene segment. An earlier analysis of several hundred of the donors called V segments functional above 56.7% productive rearrangements and segregating when the between-donor standard deviation exceeded 5%. A statistical classification framework was built to diagnose cytomegalovirus status from the catalog of TCR beta chain sequences. V and J gene assignment, in a later analysis, came from comparing TCR nucleotide sequences with IMGT/GENE-DB human TR gene sequences. Using the TCRdist pipeline, a later analysis assigned CDR3 sequences along with most-parsimonious VDJ recombination scenarios. A later analysis defined each TCR beta chain by its CDR3 amino acid sequence plus V-gene family, and excluded reads lacking a unique V-gene family. A later analysis removed roughly 590 highly shared, low-generation-probability nucleotide sequences to deal with suspected cross-contamination and a sequencing artifact. For each public chain, a later analysis derived a clonal expansion index from normalized ranks of inferred template counts within each repertoire. A later analysis computed generation probabilities with a VDJ recombination model fitted to out-of-frame rearrangements, and checked the results against IGoR. A later analysis scored TCR-TCR, TCR-HLA and TCR-CMV co-occurrence with hypergeometric tests, applying a repertoire-size bias correction to TCR pairs. A later analysis estimated false discovery rates by permuting HLA or CMV assignments 20 times. A later analysis grouped co-occurring TCRs with DBSCAN, adding TCRdist sequence similarity when clustering within HLA-allele-positive subsets. Repertoires with fewer than 30,000 or more than 120,000 public chains, plus five repertoires with anomalous nucleotide sharing, were excluded from co-occurrence clustering. Imported from immuneACCESS, the table was reduced by TCRdb to in-frame sequences with V and J called. These copies leave out some clones; in studies compared against another copy, an unresolved V gene accounts for under half, and the cause of the remainder is not known. For V, J and clone size, that table is used; D and trimming come from the DNA. The sample table records 30,000 to 40,000 clones; approximately 82% of these occur just once. Together, the top ten hold over 9.5% of the sample.

The sequenced material came from PBMCs. The rearrangement combines TRBV19 with TRBJ2-5; tentative D gene TRBD1, with 5 bases matching. This receptor was taken from a young woman in good health and CMV-seropositive. The nucleotides read TGTGCCAGTAGTGCCCAGGGTCAAGAGACCCAGTACTTC. It translates to CASSAQGQETQYF.